The source of this T cell receptor (beta chain) is a study of beta chain features in type 1 diabetes (dated by TCRdb to the late 2010s). Broadly, across the study: Mean age, gender distribution, total cell number and subset yield were not different between patients and healthy donors. A total of some 110 million sorted cells were examined across all samples, and a strong correlation was observed between cell number per subset and RNA yield. In the study, recently diagnosed type 1 diabetes patients and matched healthy donors were compared on the TCRB repertoires of their sorted circulating CD4+ T cell subsets. Regulatory and stem cell-like memory subsets were isolated from only 8 patients and 8 healthy donors, whereas naive and central memory subsets came from all 30 or so donors. Findings and caveats that apply to the study as a whole: PCR might favor shorter templates, but patient and control samples were amplified and corrected together, so any skew would affect both groups equally. Naive, central memory and regulatory TCRB repertoires appeared to be more alike among patients than among healthy donors. Because small numbers of individuals were included in the HLA sub-analyses, any influence of HLA type on TCRB rearrangement was left unresolved. Because cDNA rather than genomic DNA was sequenced, highly expressing activated cells could have been over-represented, although no difference in activation and CD3 levels was found between groups. Patients with type 1 diabetes made fewer insertions and deleted more nucleotides at VDJ recombination sites, implying thymic rearrangement abnormalities. A moderate but significant shortening of TCRB CDR3 length was observed in type 1 diabetes patients in all four CD4+ subsets.

Each donor gave one peripheral blood draw, averaging around 120 mL, which was collected into heparinised tubes. Using a panel that included CD45RO, CCR7, CD25, CD127, CD95 and CD27, naive, central memory, regulatory and stem cell-like memory CD4+ T cells were sorted on a BD FACSAria II. Purity was above 98% for every sorted population. PBMCs were separated immediately by Lymphoprep density gradient centrifugation and were stained directly, without being cultured. To minimize batch effects, samples were stained and sorted in pairs, one healthy donor with one patient per experiment. From cysteine to phenylalanine, the CDR3 is 13 amino acids long. Left in the record is the CDR3 DNA by itself, 39 bases read in frame from the first base. Looking up the germline V gene yields CDR1 SGHTS and CDR2 YDEGEE. V sheds 5 bases and J sheds 5 bases, leaving 10 bases between their ends. All of the isolated RNA was reverse transcribed with the High Capacity cDNA Reverse Transcription Kit, so expressed TCRB transcripts were sequenced. Deep immunoSEQ sequencing was applied to naive, central memory and regulatory T cell samples, giving an average of around 3.4 million total reads per sample. Sorted cells were lysed in RLT buffer, and RNA was extracted using DNase-treated RNeasy Micro or Mini kits according to cell number. Each cell subset was processed on its own to prevent cross-contamination, while patient and healthy donor samples were processed together. The immunoSEQ multiplex PCR was used to amplify TCRB sequences from cDNA, generating 87-bp fragments that spanned the CDR3 region. Sequencing of the amplicons was done on the Illumina HiSeq platform. The paper's processing steps were these. PCR bias was corrected computationally using synthetic template baselines, and reads within Hamming distance 2 were collapsed, with unmergeable singletons discarded. Reads were aligned against IMGT so that V, D and J genes, CDR3 length and insertions or deletions at six rearrangement sites could be assigned. Within each subset, clonotype counts were normalized to sorted cell number, after which true diversity and Gini coefficients were computed with the tcR R package. The overlap coefficient, calculated on TCRB nucleotide sequences, was used to measure repertoire sharing. As a proxy for the pre-selection repertoire, out-of-frame TCRB sequences from naive cells were analyzed. TCRdb retrieved this table from immuneACCESS and kept in-frame rearrangements only. Not all clones are present; in checked studies, unresolved V genes account for under half, and no reason is known for the remainder. V and J calls and clone size are as listed in that table; D and trimming were resolved from the DNA. Within this sample are around 710,000 clones, with approximately 13% of them counted one time only. In total, the top ten clones hold more than 0.1% of the sample.

Notes on this clone: Its target antigen remains unknown. Base qualities are missing; no much larger clone stands one base away.

Recombination connected TRBV5-8 to TRBJ1-4, and possibly TRBD1, on 6 matching bases. The sample comprised naive CD4+ T cells from blood. This specimen's cell subset or site label, per the study, means: true naive CD4+ T cells. The receptor's source is a man younger than 45 with type 1 diabetes. The nucleotide sequence is TGTGCCAGCAGTGGACAGCTCAATGAAAAACTGTTTTTT. This encodes CASSGQLNEKLFF.